Following are 7 T cell receptor beta chains from one sample sequenced in a study of cytomegalovirus exposure and HLA in healthy donors. PCR primers comprised 60 Vbeta and 13 Jbeta primers. This table comes from immunoSEQ multiplex PCR, and its TCRdb copy is limited to in-frame clones, with some not included. The data contain roughly 57,000 clones, about 80% of them singletons. The specimen was PBMCs. Receptors originate from a man aged 45-65 years in good health and CMV-seronegative.

This sequence joins TRBV5-1 and TRBJ2-5; D perhaps matches TRBD1 (5 bases). Germline V gene data show CDR1 as SGHRS and CDR2 as YFSETQ. The V gene lost 0 bases and the J gene lost 9 bases, with 12 bases spanning the gap. The length of the CDR3 is 13 residues. CDR3 loop: CASSLESYRSQYF. CDR3 coding DNA: TGCGCCAGCAGCTTGGAATCTTACAGGTCCCAGTACTTC.

The chain employs TRBV29-1 and TRBJ2-1; 10 positions agree with TRBD2. V shed 2 bases, J shed 8 bases, and the junction held 6 bases outside the gene matches. This CDR3 is built from 14 residues. The germline V gene encodes CDR1 SQVTM and CDR2 ANQGSEA. The CDR3 spells CSVEKASGGDEQFF. CDR3 nucleotide sequence: TGCAGCGTTGAAAAAGCTAGCGGGGGCGATGAGCAGTTCTTC.

The chain recombines TRBV27 with TRBJ2-7, with TRBD2 as a possible D gene (6 bases). This CDR3 has 13 amino acids. Trimming took 7 bases from V and 6 from J, leaving 16 bases between them. CDR1 and CDR2 (germline): MNHEY, SMNVEV (reference sequence). In DNA form, the CDR3 reads TGTGCCAGCAATACTAAACCGGGGGTCGAGCAGTACTTC. Amino acid sequence: CASNTKPGVEQYF.

The chain recombines TRBV28 with TRBJ1-2, with TRBD1 matching 7 bases. The CDR3 runs 14 residues. Per the germline V gene, CDR1 is MDHEN and CDR2 is SYDVKM. V was pared by 6 bases and J by 8 bases, with 12 bases of the junction left unmatched. The CDR3 coding sequence is TGTGCCAGCAGACTTACAGGGGTTCAGGGGGGCTACACCTTC. Its translation: CASRLTGVQGGYTF.

V is TRBV6-5 and J is TRBJ1-5, with TRBD1 as a possible D gene (5 bases). There are 16 residues in the CDR3. V lost 0 bases, J lost 7 bases, and 16 bases lay in between. Germline V CDR1 and CDR2: MNHEY, SVGAGI. The CDR3 DNA reads TGTGCCAGCAGTTACTCGATGGGGGAGGGTTTACAGCCCCAGCATTTT. Its translation: CASSYSMGEGLQPQHF.

V and J are TRBV9 and TRBJ1-2, with 10 positions matching TRBD1. J lost 7 bases, V lost 3 bases, and 3 bases had no gene match. From germline, CDR1 is SGDLS and CDR2 YYNGEE. This CDR3 spans 13 amino acids. The CDR3 region is CASSARTGGGYTF. CDR3 nucleotides: TGTGCCAGCAGCGCGAGGACAGGGGGTGGCTACACCTTC.

The chain carries TRBV12-1 and TRBJ2-3; TRBD1, the D gene given by the table, was not confirmed from the DNA. TRBV12-1 has pseudogene status. The CDR3 contains 15 residues. The CDR3 here is CASSLDSIFTDTQYF. The CDR3, as DNA: TGTGCCAGCAGCTTGGACAGTATATTCACAGATACGCAGTATTTT.